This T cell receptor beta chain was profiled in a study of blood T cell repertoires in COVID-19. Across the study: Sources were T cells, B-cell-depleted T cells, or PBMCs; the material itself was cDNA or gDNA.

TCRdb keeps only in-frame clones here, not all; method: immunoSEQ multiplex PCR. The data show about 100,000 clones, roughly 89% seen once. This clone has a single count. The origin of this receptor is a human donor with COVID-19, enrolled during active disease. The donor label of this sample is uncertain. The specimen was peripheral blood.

CDR3 protein: CASSLDALAGAETQYF. CDR3 nucleotides: TGTGCCAGCAGCTTAGACGCCTTAGCGGGGGCAGAGACCCAGTACTTC. The chain links TRBV7-7 to TRBJ2-5; 9 bases map to TRBD2. V was clipped by 1 base and J by 4 bases; unmatched bases: 7. The CDR3 covers 16 residues. CDR1 SSHAT and CDR2 FNYEAQ come from the germline V gene (reference sequence).